Listed here is a single T cell receptor (beta chain). There is no known antigen for this receptor. No base qualities exist here, and no much larger clone lies one base off it. Libraries were prepared through RT-PCR. TCRdb lists the instrument as Illumina HiSeq 2500. TCRdb trimmed the raw reads at Q25, called clones with MiXCR and kept productive beta chains. Every CDR3 protein is listed once, alongside the most common genes and DNA of its rows. The sample records about 650,000 distinct CDR3 sequences, around 15% of which are singletons. 6.5% to 8% of the sample is taken by the ten largest. These data are taken from a study of response to subunit inactivated influenza vaccine listed by TCRdb under 2018. Regarding the research as a whole: To follow how T cells responded to a trivalent subunit inactivated influenza vaccine, the researchers relied on deep quantitative profiling of the T cell receptor repertoire. General study outcomes and caveats: It was suggested by the authors that each seasonal influenza vaccination may recruit only a limited number of new T cells.

The CDR3 contains 15 residues, cysteine and phenylalanine counted. The entry retains the CDR3 DNA only, 45 bases that are in frame from base 1. CDR1 and CDR2 (SGHAT, FQNNGV) derive from the germline V gene. V was cut back by 5 bases and J by 2 bases, leaving a gap of 13 bases between them. This sequence uses TRBV11-2 and TRBJ2-1; TRBD2 is a weak D gene call, 5 bases matching. The starting material was PBMCs from blood, obtained 14 days before vaccination. This sequence originates from a man aged 45-60 years who received an inactivated influenza vaccine. Donor details come from another sample of the same person, matched by shared clones. This receptor carries the CDR3 CASSDRYGTYNEQFF. In nucleotides, the sequence is TGTGCCAGCAGCGATAGATACGGGACCTACAATGAGCAGTTCTTC. Full variable domain (CDR3 extended with the reference TRBV11-2 and TRBJ2-1 proteins): EAGVAQSPRYKIIEKRQSVAFWCNPISGHATLYWYQQILGQGPKLLIQFQNNGVVDDSQLPKDRFSAERLKGVDSTLKIQPAKLEDSAVYLCASSDRYGTYNEQFFGPGTRLTVL.